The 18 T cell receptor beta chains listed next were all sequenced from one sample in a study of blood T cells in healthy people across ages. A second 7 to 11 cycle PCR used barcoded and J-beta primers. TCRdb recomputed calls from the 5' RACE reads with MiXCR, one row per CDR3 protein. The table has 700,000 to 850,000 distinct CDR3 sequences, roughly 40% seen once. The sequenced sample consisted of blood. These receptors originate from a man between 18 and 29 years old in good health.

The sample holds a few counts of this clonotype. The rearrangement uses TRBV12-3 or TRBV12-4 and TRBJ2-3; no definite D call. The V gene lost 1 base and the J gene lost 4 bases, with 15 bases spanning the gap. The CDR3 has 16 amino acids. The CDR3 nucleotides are TGTGCCAGCAGTTTAGGGGTTGGGGTTCGGGCAGATACGCAGTATTTT. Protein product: CASSLGVGVRADTQYF.

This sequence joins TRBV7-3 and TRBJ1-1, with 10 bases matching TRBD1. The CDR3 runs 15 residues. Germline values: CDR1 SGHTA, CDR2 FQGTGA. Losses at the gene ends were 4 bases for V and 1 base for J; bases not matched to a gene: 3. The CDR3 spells CASSSTGGGNTEAFF. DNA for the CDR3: TGTGCCAGCAGCTCGACAGGGGGCGGGAACACTGAAGCTTTCTTT.

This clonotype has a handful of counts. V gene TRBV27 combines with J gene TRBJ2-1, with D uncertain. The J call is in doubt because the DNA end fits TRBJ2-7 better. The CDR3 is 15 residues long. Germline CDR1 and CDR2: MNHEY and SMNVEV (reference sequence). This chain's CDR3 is CASSPGRPDYNEQYF. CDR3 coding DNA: TGTGCCAGCAGTCCCGGCCGGCCAGATTACAATGAGCAGTACTTC.

CDR3 DNA: TGTGCCAGCAGCCCCGGGGCGGGGTCTAACTATGGCTACACCTTC. As protein: CASSPGAGSNYGYTF. The V and J genes are TRBV7-2 and TRBJ1-2, with a weak D call TRBD1 (5 bases). Germline lookup yields CDR1 SGHTA and CDR2 FQGNSA. The ends were cut back, 5 bases at V and 0 bases at J, with 13 bases in the middle. The CDR3 has 15 residues.

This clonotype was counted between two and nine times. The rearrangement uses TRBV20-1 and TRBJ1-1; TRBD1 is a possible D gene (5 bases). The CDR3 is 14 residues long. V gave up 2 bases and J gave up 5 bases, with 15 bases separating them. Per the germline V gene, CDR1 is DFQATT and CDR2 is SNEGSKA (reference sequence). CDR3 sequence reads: CSARPTGARTEAFF. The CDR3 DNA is TGCAGTGCTAGACCCACCGGGGCTAGGACTGAAGCTTTCTTT.

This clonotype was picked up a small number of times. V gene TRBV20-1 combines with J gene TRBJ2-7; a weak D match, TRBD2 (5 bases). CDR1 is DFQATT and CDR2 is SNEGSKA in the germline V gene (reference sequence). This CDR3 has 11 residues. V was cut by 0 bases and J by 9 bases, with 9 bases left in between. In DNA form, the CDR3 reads TGCAGTGCTAGAGATCTGGGGAGGCAGTACTTC. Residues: CSARDLGRQYF.

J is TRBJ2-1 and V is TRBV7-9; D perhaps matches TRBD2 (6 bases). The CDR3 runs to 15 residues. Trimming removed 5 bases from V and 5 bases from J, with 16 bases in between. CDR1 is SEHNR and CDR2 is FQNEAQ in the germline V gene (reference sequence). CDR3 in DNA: TGTGCCAGCAGCAACCGGGACTGGATAAACAATGAGCAGTTCTTC. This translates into CASSNRDWINNEQFF.

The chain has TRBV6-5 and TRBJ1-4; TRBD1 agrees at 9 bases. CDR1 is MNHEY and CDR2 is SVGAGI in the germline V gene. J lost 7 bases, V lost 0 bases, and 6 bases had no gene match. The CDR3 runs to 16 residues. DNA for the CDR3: TGTGCCAGCAGTTACTCCTCCGGGACAGGGCCTGAAAAACTGTTTTTT. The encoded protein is CASSYSSGTGPEKLFF.

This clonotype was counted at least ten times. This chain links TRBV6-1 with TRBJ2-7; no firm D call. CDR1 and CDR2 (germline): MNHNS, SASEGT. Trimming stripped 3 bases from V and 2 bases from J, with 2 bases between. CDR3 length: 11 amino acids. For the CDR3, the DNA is TGTGCCAGCAGTGACCCCTACGAGCAGTACTTC. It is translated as CASSDPYEQYF.

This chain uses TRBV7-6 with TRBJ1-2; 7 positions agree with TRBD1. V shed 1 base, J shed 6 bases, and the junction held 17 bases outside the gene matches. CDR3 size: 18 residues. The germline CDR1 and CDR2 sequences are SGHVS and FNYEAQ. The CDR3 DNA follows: TGTGCCAGCAGCTTAGGGGGGAACAGGGGCAACGGTCATGATGGCTACACCTTC. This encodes CASSLGGNRGNGHDGYTF.

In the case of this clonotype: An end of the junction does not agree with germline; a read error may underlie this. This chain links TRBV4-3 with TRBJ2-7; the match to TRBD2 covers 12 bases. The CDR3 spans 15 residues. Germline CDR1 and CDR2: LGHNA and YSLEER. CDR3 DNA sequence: TGCGCCAGCGGCCAAGAGTGGCTAGCGGGGGGGGAGCAGTACTTC. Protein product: CASGQEWLAGGEQYF.

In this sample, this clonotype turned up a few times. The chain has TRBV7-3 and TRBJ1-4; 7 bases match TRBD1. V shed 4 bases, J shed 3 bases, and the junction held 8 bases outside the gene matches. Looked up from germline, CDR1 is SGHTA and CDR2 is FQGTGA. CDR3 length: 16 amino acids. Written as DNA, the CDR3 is TGTGCCAGCAGCTCCCCCCACAGGGGAGCTAATGAAAAACTGTTTTTT. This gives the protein CASSSPHRGANEKLFF.

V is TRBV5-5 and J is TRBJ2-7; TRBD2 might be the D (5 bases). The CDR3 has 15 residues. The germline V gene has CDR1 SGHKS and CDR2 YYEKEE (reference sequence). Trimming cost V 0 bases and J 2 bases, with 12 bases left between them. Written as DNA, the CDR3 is TGTGCCAGCAGCTTGGAAAGCGGTGCGCCCTACGAGCAGTACTTC. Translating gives CASSLESGAPYEQYF.

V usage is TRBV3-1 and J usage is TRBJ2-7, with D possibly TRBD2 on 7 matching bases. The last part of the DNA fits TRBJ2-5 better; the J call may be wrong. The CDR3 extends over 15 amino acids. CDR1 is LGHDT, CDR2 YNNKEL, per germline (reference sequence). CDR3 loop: CASSQGGGIRETQYF. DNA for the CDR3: TGTGCCAGCAGCCAAGGCGGGGGCATTCGGGAGACCCAGTACTTC.

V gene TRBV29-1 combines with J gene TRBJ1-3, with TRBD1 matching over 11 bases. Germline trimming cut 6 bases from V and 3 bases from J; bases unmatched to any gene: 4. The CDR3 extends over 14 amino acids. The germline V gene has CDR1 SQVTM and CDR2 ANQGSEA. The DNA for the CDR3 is TGCAGCGTAGCGGACAGGGGGCTTGGAAACACCATATATTTT. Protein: CSVADRGLGNTIYF.

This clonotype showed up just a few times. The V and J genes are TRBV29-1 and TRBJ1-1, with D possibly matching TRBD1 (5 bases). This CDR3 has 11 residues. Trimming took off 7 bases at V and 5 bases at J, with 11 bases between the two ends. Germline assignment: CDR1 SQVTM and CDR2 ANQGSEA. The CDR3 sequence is CSAVGGTEAFF. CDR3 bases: TGCAGCGCCGTCGGGGGGACTGAAGCTTTCTTT.

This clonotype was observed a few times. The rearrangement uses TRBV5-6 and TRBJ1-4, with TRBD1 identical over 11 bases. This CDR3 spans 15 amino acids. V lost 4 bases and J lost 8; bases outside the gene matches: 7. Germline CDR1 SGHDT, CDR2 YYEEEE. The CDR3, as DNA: TGTGCCAGCAGCGCCGGGACAGGGGGAAGAGAAAAACTGTTTTTT. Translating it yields CASSAGTGGREKLFF.

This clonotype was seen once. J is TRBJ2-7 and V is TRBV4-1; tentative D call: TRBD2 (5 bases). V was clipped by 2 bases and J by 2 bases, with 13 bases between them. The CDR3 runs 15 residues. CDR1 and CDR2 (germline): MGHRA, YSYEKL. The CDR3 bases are TGCGCCAGCAGCCAATCCTCTAGCCCTCCCTACGAGCAGTACTTC. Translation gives CASSQSSSPPYEQYF.